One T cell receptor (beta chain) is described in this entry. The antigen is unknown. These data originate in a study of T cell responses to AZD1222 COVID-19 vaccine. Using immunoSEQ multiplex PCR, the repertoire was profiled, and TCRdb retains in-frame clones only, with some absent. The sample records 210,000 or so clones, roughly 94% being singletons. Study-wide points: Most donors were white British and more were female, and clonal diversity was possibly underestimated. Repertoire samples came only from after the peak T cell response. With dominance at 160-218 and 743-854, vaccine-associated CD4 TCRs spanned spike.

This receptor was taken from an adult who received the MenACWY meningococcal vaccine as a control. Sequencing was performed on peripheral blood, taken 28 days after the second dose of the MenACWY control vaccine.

The CDR3 protein is CASSLGSNEQFF. DNA for the CDR3: TGTGCCAGTAGTCTCGGGAGCAATGAGCAGTTCTTC. The J gene is TRBJ2-1, the V gene TRBV19; tentative D call: TRBD2 (6 bases). V was clipped by 5 bases and J by 6 bases, with 8 bases between them. This CDR3 spans 12 amino acids. Germline loops: CDR1 LNHDA, CDR2 SQIVND (reference sequence).